This T cell receptor beta chain is drawn from a study of blood T cell repertoires in COVID-19. This clone was counted between two and nine times. Method: immunoSEQ multiplex PCR; TCRdb's copy keeps in-frame clones and lacks some. This sample carries roughly 9,400 clones, around 80% of them seen once, and the ten largest clones take 35% to 40%. Germline CDR1 and CDR2: SGHRS and YFSETQ. Trimming cost V 4 bases and J 4 bases; bases outside gene matches: 2. The CDR3 length is 12 residues. Sequencing input: peripheral blood. The origin of this receptor is a human donor in a cohort sampled during active COVID-19. The chain employs TRBV5-1 and TRBJ2-7, with 7 bases aligning to TRBD1. CDR3 nucleotides: TGCGCCAGCAGCCAGACAGGGTACGAGCAGTACTTC. It specifies CASSQTGYEQYF.